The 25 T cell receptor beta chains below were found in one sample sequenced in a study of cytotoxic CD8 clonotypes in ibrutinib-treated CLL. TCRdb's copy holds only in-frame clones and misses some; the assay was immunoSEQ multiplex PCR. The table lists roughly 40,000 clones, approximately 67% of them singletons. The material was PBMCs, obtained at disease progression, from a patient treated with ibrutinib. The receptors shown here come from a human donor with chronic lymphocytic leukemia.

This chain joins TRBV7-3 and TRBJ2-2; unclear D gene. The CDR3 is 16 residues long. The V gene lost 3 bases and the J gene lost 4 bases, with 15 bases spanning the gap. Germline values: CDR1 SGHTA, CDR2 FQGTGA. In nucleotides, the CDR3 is TGTGCCAGCAGCTTCTGGACGGCCGAAGGCACCGGGGAGCTGTTTTTT. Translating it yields CASSFWTAEGTGELFF.

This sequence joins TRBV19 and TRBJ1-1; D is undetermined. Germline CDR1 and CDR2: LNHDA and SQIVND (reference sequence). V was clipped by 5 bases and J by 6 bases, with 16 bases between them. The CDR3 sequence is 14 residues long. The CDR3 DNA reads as TGTGCCAGTAGTCGACAACCGGGTTGGGCTGAAGCTTTCTTT. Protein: CASSRQPGWAEAFF.

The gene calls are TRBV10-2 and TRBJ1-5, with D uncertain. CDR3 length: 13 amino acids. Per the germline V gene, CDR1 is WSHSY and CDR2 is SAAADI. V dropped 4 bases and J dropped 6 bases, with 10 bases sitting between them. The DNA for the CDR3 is TGCGCCAGCAGTGGTGGGGTCCGTCAGCCCCAGCATTTT. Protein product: CASSGGVRQPQHF.

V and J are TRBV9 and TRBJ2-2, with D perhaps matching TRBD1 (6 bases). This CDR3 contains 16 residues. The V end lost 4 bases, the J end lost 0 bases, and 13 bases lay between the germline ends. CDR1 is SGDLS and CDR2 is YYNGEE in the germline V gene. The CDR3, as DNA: TGTGCCAGCAGCCCCCGAGGACAGTCGAACACCGGGGAGCTGTTTTTT. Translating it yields CASSPRGQSNTGELFF. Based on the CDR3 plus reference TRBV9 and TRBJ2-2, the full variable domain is DSGVTQTPKHLITATGQRVTLRCSPRSGDLSVYWYQQSLDQGLQFLIQYYNGEERAKGNILERFSAQQFPDLHSELNLSSLELGDSALYFCASSPRGQSNTGELFFGEGSRLTVL.

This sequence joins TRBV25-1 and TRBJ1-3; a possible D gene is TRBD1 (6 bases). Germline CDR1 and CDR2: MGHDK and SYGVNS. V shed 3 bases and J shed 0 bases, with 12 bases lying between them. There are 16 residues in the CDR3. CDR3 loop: CASSERTGYSGNTIYF. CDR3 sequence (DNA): TGTGCCAGCAGTGAGCGTACAGGGTACTCTGGAAACACCATATATTTT.

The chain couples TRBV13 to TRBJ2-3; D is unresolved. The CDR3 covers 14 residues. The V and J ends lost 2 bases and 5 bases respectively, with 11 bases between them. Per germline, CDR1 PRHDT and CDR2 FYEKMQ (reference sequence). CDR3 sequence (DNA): TGTGCCAGCAGCTTACGTGTGGGCCTAGATACGCAGTATTTT. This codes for CASSLRVGLDTQYF.

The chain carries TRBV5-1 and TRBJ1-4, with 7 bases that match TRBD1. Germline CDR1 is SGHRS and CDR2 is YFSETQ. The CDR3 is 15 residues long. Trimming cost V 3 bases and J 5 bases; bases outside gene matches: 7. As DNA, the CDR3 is TGCGCCAGCAGCTCCAACAGGGGATTAAATGAAAAACTGTTTTTT. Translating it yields CASSSNRGLNEKLFF.

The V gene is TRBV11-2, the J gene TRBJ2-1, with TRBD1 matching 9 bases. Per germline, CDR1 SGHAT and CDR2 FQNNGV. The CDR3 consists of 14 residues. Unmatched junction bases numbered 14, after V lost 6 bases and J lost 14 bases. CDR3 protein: CASSSASTGGSEFF. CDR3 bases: TGTGCCAGCAGTTCCGCCTCGACAGGGGGATCGGAGTTCTTC.

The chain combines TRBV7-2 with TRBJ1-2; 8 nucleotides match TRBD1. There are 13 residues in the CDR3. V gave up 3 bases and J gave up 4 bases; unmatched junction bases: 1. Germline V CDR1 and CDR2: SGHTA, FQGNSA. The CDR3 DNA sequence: TGTGCCAGCAGCTTCGGACAGGGCTATGGCTACACCTTC. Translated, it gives CASSFGQGYGYTF.

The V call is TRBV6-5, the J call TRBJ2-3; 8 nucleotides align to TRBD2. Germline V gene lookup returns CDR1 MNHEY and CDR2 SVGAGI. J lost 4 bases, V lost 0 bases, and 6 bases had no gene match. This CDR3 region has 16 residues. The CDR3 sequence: CASSYSITAGADTQYF. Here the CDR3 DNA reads TGTGCCAGCAGTTACTCGATAACAGCGGGAGCAGATACGCAGTATTTT.

CDR3 sequence (DNA): TGTGCCAGCAGCCCCGGGACAGGGGGTATCGGGGAGCTGTTTTTT. It encodes CASSPGTGGIGELFF. The rearrangement links TRBV2 to TRBJ2-2, with 11 positions matching TRBD1. The germline V gene encodes CDR1 SNHLY and CDR2 FYNNEI. The CDR3 length is 15 residues. With V trimmed by 6 bases and J by 7 bases, 7 bases remained unmatched.

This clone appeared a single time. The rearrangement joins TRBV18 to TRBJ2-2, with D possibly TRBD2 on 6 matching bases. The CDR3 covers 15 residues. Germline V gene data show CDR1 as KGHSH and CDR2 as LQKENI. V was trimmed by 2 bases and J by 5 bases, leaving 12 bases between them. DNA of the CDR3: TGTGCCAGCTCACCAGGAGGGCTTGGGACCGGGGAGCTGTTTTTT. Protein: CASSPGGLGTGELFF.

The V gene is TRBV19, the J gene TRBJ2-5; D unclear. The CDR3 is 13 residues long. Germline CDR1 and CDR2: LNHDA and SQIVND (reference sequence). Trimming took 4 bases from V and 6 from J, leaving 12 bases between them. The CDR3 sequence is CASSTDARQTQYF. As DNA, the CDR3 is TGTGCCAGTAGTACGGACGCCCGGCAGACCCAGTACTTC.

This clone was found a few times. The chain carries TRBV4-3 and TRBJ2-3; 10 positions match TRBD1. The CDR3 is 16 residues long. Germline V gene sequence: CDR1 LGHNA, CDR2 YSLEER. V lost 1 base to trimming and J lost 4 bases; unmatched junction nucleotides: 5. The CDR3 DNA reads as TGCGCCAGCAGCCAAGCCCTCGGACAGGGGGCAGATACGCAGTATTTT. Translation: CASSQALGQGADTQYF.

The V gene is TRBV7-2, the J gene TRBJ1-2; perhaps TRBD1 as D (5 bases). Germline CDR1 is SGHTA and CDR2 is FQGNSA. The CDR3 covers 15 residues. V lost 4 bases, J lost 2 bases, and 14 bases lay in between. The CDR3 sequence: CASSSTEGINYGYTF. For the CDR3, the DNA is TGTGCCAGCAGCTCTACCGAGGGGATCAACTATGGCTACACCTTC.

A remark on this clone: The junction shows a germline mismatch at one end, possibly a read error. Written as DNA, the CDR3 is TGTGCCAGCAGTAGGAGAGGGACCTCCTACAATGAGCAGTTCTTC. Its translation: CASSRRGTSYNEQFF. The gene calls are TRBV10-3 and TRBJ2-1; D assignment may be TRBD1 or TRBD2 (5 bases each). This CDR3 contains 15 residues. Germline V gives CDR1 ENHRY, CDR2 SYGVKD.

In DNA, the CDR3 is TGCGCCAGCAGCTTGAGGTGGAGCGGGAGCTCCGGGTCCTACAATGAGCAGTTCTTC. Its protein product is CASSLRWSGSSGSYNEQFF. This chain connects TRBV5-1 to TRBJ2-1, with 8 bases matching TRBD2. Germline V lookup: CDR1 SGHRS, CDR2 YFSETQ. Unmatched junction bases numbered 13, after V lost 1 base and J lost 1 base. CDR3 length: 19 amino acids.

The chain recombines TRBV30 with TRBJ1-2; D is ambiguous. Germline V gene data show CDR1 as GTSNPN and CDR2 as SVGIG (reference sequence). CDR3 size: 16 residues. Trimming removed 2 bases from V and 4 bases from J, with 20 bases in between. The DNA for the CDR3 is TGTGCCTGGAGTATCCTGGATTTTACCCAAATCTATGGCTACACCTTC. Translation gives CAWSILDFTQIYGYTF.

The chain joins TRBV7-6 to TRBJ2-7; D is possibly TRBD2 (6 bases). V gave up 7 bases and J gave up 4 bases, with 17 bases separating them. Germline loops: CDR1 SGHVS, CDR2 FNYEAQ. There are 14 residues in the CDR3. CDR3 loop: CASTKGGDRYEQYF. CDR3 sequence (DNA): TGTGCCAGCACCAAAGGAGGGGATCGTTACGAGCAGTACTTC.

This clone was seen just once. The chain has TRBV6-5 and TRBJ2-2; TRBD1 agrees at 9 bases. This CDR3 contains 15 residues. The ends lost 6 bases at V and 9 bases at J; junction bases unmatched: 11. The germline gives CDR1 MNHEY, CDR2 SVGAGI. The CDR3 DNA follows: TGTGCCAGCAGCCCACAGGGGGCAATCTCCCGGGAGCTGTTTTTT. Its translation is CASSPQGAISRELFF.

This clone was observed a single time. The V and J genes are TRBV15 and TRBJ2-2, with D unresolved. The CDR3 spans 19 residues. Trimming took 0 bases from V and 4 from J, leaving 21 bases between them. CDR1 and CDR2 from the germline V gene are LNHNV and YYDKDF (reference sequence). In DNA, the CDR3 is TGTGCCACCAGCAGAGACCTAACCCTTCCGGGCAGAGGCACCGGGGAGCTGTTTTTT. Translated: CATSRDLTLPGRGTGELFF.

The CDR3 loop is CASSVNSGPQYEQYF. The CDR3 nucleotides read TGTGCCAGCAGCGTAAATAGCGGGCCTCAGTACGAGCAGTACTTC. The V and J genes are TRBV7-2 and TRBJ2-7; 7 bases are shared with TRBD2. CDR3 length: 15 amino acids. Losses at the gene ends were 5 bases for V and 4 bases for J; bases not matched to a gene: 11. CDR1 and CDR2 from the germline V gene are SGHTA and FQGNSA.

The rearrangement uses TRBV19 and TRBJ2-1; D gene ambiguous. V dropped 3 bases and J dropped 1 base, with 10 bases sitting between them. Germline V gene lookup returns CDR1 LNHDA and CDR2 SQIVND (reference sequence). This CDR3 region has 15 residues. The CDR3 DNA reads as TGTGCCAGTAGTATTGTGGGCCCATCCTACAATGAGCAGTTCTTC. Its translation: CASSIVGPSYNEQFF.

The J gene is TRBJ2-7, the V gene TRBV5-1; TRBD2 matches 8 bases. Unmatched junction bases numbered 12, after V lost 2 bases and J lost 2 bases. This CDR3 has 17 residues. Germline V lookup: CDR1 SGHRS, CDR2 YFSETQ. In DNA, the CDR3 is TGCGCCAGCAGCTTTTGGGGCGGGACTAGGGCCCCCTACGAGCAGTACTTC. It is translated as CASSFWGGTRAPYEQYF.

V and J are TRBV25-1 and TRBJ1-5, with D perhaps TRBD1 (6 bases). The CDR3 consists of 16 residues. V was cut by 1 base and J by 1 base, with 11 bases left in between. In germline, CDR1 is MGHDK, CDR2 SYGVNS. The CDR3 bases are TGTGCCAGCAGTGAATCTGGGGGCCGGAGCAATCAGCCCCAGCATTTT. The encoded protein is CASSESGGRSNQPQHF.